This T cell receptor (beta chain) was identified in a study of blood T cell repertoires in COVID-19. Study-level information: Whether acute or convalescent, the COVID-19 samples came from the United States, Italy and Spain. From T cells, B-cell-depleted T cells, or PBMCs came the material, which was cDNA or gDNA.

Enrolled during active infection, Seattle patients were then followed longitudinally. This CDR3 contains 16 residues. Germline V gene lookup returns CDR1 SEHNR and CDR2 FQNEAQ (reference sequence). V gave up 4 bases and J gave up 3 bases; unmatched junction bases: 9. Per the authors' pipeline: Researchers report that nucleated cell counts were estimated from reference gene primer amplification. Measured with immunoSEQ multiplex PCR; TCRdb has only the in-frame clones, and not every one. The D gene and trimming were derived from the DNA, and the V and J assignments and clone size from that table. The data hold a few hundred thousand clones, with about 90% observed a single time.

The receptor's source is a woman under 40 with COVID-19, enrolled during active disease. The sequenced material came from peripheral blood. The chain joins TRBV7-9 to TRBJ2-5; TRBD2 matches at 9 bases. CDR3 amino acids: CASSSAVLAGKETQYF. The CDR3 DNA reads TGTGCCAGCAGCTCTGCGGTGCTAGCGGGGAAAGAGACCCAGTACTTC.